This passage covers 20 T cell receptor beta chains from one sample sequenced in a study of blood T cell repertoires in COVID-19. This table comes from immunoSEQ multiplex PCR, and its TCRdb copy is limited to in-frame clones, with some not included. The sample yields about 150,000 clones, under 90% seen once. The sequencing input was peripheral blood. Receptors originate from a woman aged 55-70 years with active or convalescent COVID-19.

The chain combines TRBV19 with TRBJ1-3, with 8 bases fitting TRBD1. The CDR3 runs 14 residues. In germline, CDR1 is LNHDA, CDR2 SQIVND (reference sequence). V was clipped by 5 bases and J by 4 bases; unmatched bases: 4. CDR3 in amino acids: CASSQGATGNTIYF. The CDR3 DNA sequence: TGTGCCAGTAGTCAGGGGGCTACAGGAAACACCATATATTTT.

The chain carries TRBV19 and TRBJ2-1; tentatively, D is TRBD1 (5 bases). CDR1 is LNHDA and CDR2 is SQIVND in the germline V gene (reference sequence). The germline V and J ends were trimmed by 7 bases and 4 bases, with 14 bases remaining between them. CDR3 length equals 14 residues. The CDR3 region is CASKVGALYNEQFF. The CDR3 bases are TGTGCCAGTAAGGTTGGGGCCCTTTACAATGAGCAGTTCTTC.

The chain combines TRBV25-1 with TRBJ2-5; 10 nucleotides match TRBD1. The CDR3 spans 16 residues. Per germline, CDR1 MGHDK and CDR2 SYGVNS. The junction had 10 bases not matched to a gene; V was cut back by 4 bases and J by 5 bases. CDR3: CASSGARTGGAETQYF. In DNA, the CDR3 is TGTGCCAGCAGTGGCGCCCGGACAGGGGGGGCTGAGACCCAGTACTTC.

The rearrangement uses TRBV7-2 and TRBJ2-3, with D unclear. The V and J ends lost 2 bases and 5 bases respectively, with 11 bases between them. Per the germline V gene, CDR1 is SGHTA and CDR2 is FQGNSA. The CDR3 runs 14 residues. CDR3 bases: TGTGCCAGCAGCTTAACCGGCCGAGGAGATACGCAGTATTTT. Amino acids: CASSLTGRGDTQYF. The variable domain in full, completed from reference TRBV7-2 and TRBJ2-3, reads GAGVSQSPSNKVTEKGKDVELRCDPISGHTALYWYRQSLGQGLEFLIYFQGNSAPDKSGLPSDRFSAERTGGSVSTLTIQRTQQEDSAVYLCASSLTGRGDTQYFGPGTRLTVL.

This chain links TRBV6-5 with TRBJ2-3; 7 nucleotides match TRBD2. The V segment lost 6 bases and the J segment 2 bases; nucleotides outside the gene matches: 5. CDR1 and CDR2 from the germline V gene are MNHEY and SVGAGI. The CDR3 is 14 residues long. CDR3 residues: CASSLGGDTDTQYF. The DNA of the CDR3 is TGTGCCAGCAGCCTTGGGGGGGACACAGATACGCAGTATTTT.

The CDR3 region is CASSVGQGNTEAFF. The CDR3 coding sequence is TGTGCCAGTAGTGTCGGACAGGGAAACACTGAAGCTTTCTTT. The J gene is TRBJ1-1, the V gene TRBV19, with 8 bases fitting TRBD1. Trimming took 5 bases from V and 2 from J; bases not matched to a gene: 4. The CDR3 is made up of 14 amino acids. Germline V gene sequence: CDR1 LNHDA, CDR2 SQIVND (reference sequence).

The chain links TRBV27 to TRBJ1-4; D is undetermined. Germline-derived CDR1 and CDR2 are MNHEY and SMNVEV (reference sequence). CDR3 size: 14 residues. The V gene lost 3 bases and the J gene lost 4 bases, with 9 bases spanning the gap. CDR3 nucleotides: TGTGCCAGCAGTTTTGAGAGGAGTAATGAAAAACTGTTTTTT. The encoded protein is CASSFERSNEKLFF.

The V gene is TRBV5-5, the J gene TRBJ1-6; 7 nucleotides line up with TRBD1. In germline, CDR1 is SGHKS, CDR2 YYEKEE (reference sequence). The length of the CDR3 is 15 residues. J gave up 7 bases and V 4 bases, and 8 bases lay outside the gene matches. CDR3 sequence reads: CASSNRPGQNSPLHF. In nucleotides, the CDR3 is TGTGCCAGCAGCAACCGCCCGGGACAGAATTCACCCCTCCACTTT. Full variable domain (outside the CDR3, taken from reference TRBV5-5 and TRBJ1-6): DAGVTQSPTHLIKTRGQQVTLRCSPISGHKSVSWYQQVLGQGPQFIFQYYEKEERGRGNFPDRFSARQFPNYSSELNVNALLLGDSALYLCASSNRPGQNSPLHFGNGTRLTVT.

The chain's CDR3 is CASSDLREGSYEQYV. CDR3 DNA sequence: TGTGCCAGCAGTGACCTCAGGGAGGGCTCCTACGAGCAGTACGTC. V usage is TRBV6-1 and J usage is TRBJ2-7, with 7 bases lining up with TRBD2. Germline assignment: CDR1 MNHNS and CDR2 SASEGT. J was trimmed by 0 bases and V by 3 bases; bases with no gene match: 5. The CDR3 length is 15 residues.

The V and J genes are TRBV11-3 and TRBJ2-1; D ambiguous. V was shortened by 4 bases and J by 8 bases, with 15 bases between the two germline ends. Germline lookup yields CDR1 SGHNT and CDR2 YENEEA. This CDR3 is built from 14 residues. The CDR3 protein is CASSSNSPYDEQFF. CDR3 nucleotides: TGTGCCAGCAGCTCTAATTCCCCCTATGATGAGCAGTTCTTC.

In this sample, this clone turned up a few times. The chain uses TRBV19 and TRBJ2-1; 13 positions match TRBD2. This CDR3 comprises 15 residues. Trimming cost V 3 bases and J 4 bases; bases outside gene matches: 0. CDR1 is LNHDA, CDR2 SQIVND, per germline (reference sequence). The CDR3 protein is CASSMTSGGYNEQFF. CDR3 nucleotides: TGTGCCAGTAGTATGACTAGCGGGGGGTACAATGAGCAGTTCTTC. Drawing the rest from reference TRBV19 and TRBJ2-1, the complete variable domain is DGGITQSPKYLFRKEGQNVTLSCEQNLNHDAMYWYRQDPGQGLRLIYYSQIVNDFQKGDIAEGYSVSREKKESFPLTVTSAQKNPTAFYLCASSMTSGGYNEQFFGPGTRLTVL.

V usage is TRBV6-1 and J usage is TRBJ2-1, with 12 nucleotides matching TRBD2. This CDR3 region has 17 residues. Trimming at V came to 3 bases and at J to 4 bases, leaving 7 bases not matched to a gene. CDR1 is MNHNS and CDR2 is SASEGT in the germline V gene. CDR3 bases: TGTGCCAGCAGTGACGGCAAGACTAGCGGGAGTTACAATGAGCAGTTCTTC. Translating gives CASSDGKTSGSYNEQFF.

The rearrangement links TRBV5-1 to TRBJ2-2; the D is unclear. The germline V gene encodes CDR1 SGHRS and CDR2 YFSETQ. The CDR3 runs to 16 residues. The V end was cut by 2 bases, the J end by 0 bases, with 11 bases between. The CDR3 spells CASSFSLASNTGELFF. The CDR3 region has the DNA TGCGCCAGCAGCTTCAGTCTGGCCTCGAACACCGGGGAGCTGTTTTTT.

The V call is TRBV10-3, the J call TRBJ1-6, with D perhaps matching TRBD1 (6 bases). The CDR3 contains 15 residues. CDR1 is ENHRY, CDR2 SYGVKD, per germline. V lost 2 bases, J lost 7 bases, and 12 bases lay in between. CDR3 DNA: TGTGCCATCAGTGAGGACAGGACTCTAAATTCACCCCTCCACTTT. Its protein product is CAISEDRTLNSPLHF.

The chain joins TRBV5-1 to TRBJ1-2; TRBD1 matches at 9 bases. The V segment lost 2 bases and the J segment 6 bases; nucleotides outside the gene matches: 11. Germline V CDR1 and CDR2: SGHRS, YFSETQ. The CDR3 loop spans 16 amino acids. The CDR3 loop is CASSFAGTGSADGYTF. The CDR3 bases are TGCGCCAGCAGCTTTGCTGGGACAGGGAGTGCGGATGGCTACACCTTC.

The chain carries TRBV7-9 and TRBJ1-6; TRBD1 matches at 9 bases. V lost 10 bases, J lost 1 base, and 11 bases stayed unmatched. The CDR3 totals 17 residues. Germline V gene lookup returns CDR1 SEHNR and CDR2 FQNEAQ (reference sequence). As DNA, the CDR3 is TGTGCCAAAGAGGGACAGGGAGGTAGGTCCTATAATTCACCCCTCCACTTT. Translated: CAKEGQGGRSYNSPLHF.

This clone was detected only once. This chain joins TRBV28 and TRBJ2-6; D not certain. The germline gives CDR1 MDHEN, CDR2 SYDVKM. V shed 3 bases and J shed 0 bases, with 9 bases lying between them. This CDR3 comprises 16 residues. The CDR3 loop is CASSLVAPSGANVLTF. CDR3 bases: TGTGCCAGCAGTTTGGTGGCTCCCTCTGGGGCCAACGTCCTGACTTTC.

CDR3 nucleotides: TGTGCCAGCAGTGCCTCCAGGGGGCTAGGTAGTATGGATCAGCCCCAGCATTTT. This gives the protein CASSASRGLGSMDQPQHF. The chain links TRBV28 to TRBJ1-5; 8 positions match TRBD1. Losses at the gene ends were 5 bases for V and 5 bases for J; bases not matched to a gene: 17. Germline V lookup: CDR1 MDHEN, CDR2 SYDVKM. The CDR3 extends over 18 amino acids. Filled out from reference TRBV28 and TRBJ1-5, the complete variable domain reads DVKVTQSSRYLVKRTGEKVFLECVQDMDHENMFWYRQDPGLGLRLIYFSYDVKMKEKGDIPEGYSVSREKKERFSLILESASTNQTSMYLCASSASRGLGSMDQPQHFGDGTRLSIL.

V gene TRBV24-1 combines with J gene TRBJ1-2, with 9 bases lining up with TRBD1. The CDR3 loop spans 13 amino acids. Trimming at V came to 5 bases and at J to 4 bases, leaving 1 base not matched to a gene. CDR1 and CDR2 (germline): KGHDR, SFDVKD. In nucleotides, the CDR3 is TGTGCCACCAGTGTGGACAGGGGCTATGGCTACACCTTC. As protein: CATSVDRGYGYTF.

The genes are TRBV6-5 and TRBJ2-2; tentative D call: TRBD1 (6 bases). The germline V and J ends were trimmed by 0 bases and 5 bases, with 13 bases remaining between them. Germline values: CDR1 MNHEY, CDR2 SVGAGI. The CDR3 is made up of 16 amino acids. This chain's CDR3 is CASSYSYLRGTGELFF. DNA of the CDR3: TGTGCCAGCAGTTACTCTTATCTTAGGGGGACCGGGGAGCTGTTTTTT.